These 5 T cell receptor beta chains were all obtained from the same sample, sequenced in a study of human T cells and chemical hapten exposure. Described time point: pre-sensitization, week 0. Treatment meaning: therapeutic diphenylcyclopropenone sensitization with weekly scalp DPC. TCRdb processed the RACE reads anew with MiXCR; each CDR3 protein has one entry. The profile shows about 120,000 distinct CDR3 sequences, approximately 12% of them singletons. The sequencing here drew on whole blood, taken in connection with sensitization to the hapten diphenylcyclopropenone (DPC). Every receptor here comes from a woman younger than 30 with alopecia areata. Some clones in this sample may be carry-over from other donors' samples.

This chain uses TRBV7-2 with TRBJ2-7; D ambiguous. The CDR3 spans 13 residues. Germline CDR1 reads SGHTA; CDR2 reads FQGNSA. V lost 3 bases to trimming and J lost 4 bases, with 10 bases between them. This chain's CDR3 is CASSFGPTYEQYF. The CDR3 DNA sequence: TGTGCCAGCAGCTTCGGACCTACATACGAGCAGTACTTC.

V usage is TRBV5-4 and J usage is TRBJ2-3; D gene unclear. V was cut by 1 base and J by 7 bases, with 7 bases left in between. Germline V gene lookup returns CDR1 SGHNT and CDR2 YYREEE (reference sequence). The CDR3 is made up of 12 amino acids. CDR3: CASSLIANTQYF. The CDR3 coding sequence is TGTGCCAGCAGCTTGATCGCCAATACGCAGTATTTT.

This clonotype was counted a few times. V is TRBV7-9 and J is TRBJ2-1; perhaps TRBD2 as D (5 bases). The CDR3 has 16 residues. The germline V and J ends were trimmed by 7 bases and 12 bases, with 28 bases remaining between them. Per germline, CDR1 SEHNR and CDR2 FQNEAQ (reference sequence). CDR3 nucleotide sequence: TGTGCCAGCATGAACCTCGCCGGCGGGCCCAATGTTGGGCAGTTCTTC. This encodes CASMNLAGGPNVGQFF.

This clonotype was seen more than once but under ten times. The genes are TRBV20-1 and TRBJ2-1; no definite D call. Trimming shortened V by 4 bases and J by 9 bases, and 10 bases separated the two germline ends. The CDR3 consists of 11 residues. CDR1 and CDR2 (germline): DFQATT, SNEGSKA (reference sequence). The CDR3 sequence: CSAKGLGEQFF. CDR3 DNA sequence: TGCAGTGCTAAAGGGCTGGGTGAGCAGTTCTTC.

This sequence joins TRBV4-3 and TRBJ2-3; 8 positions match TRBD2. The CDR3 is made up of 16 amino acids. Trimming at V came to 0 bases and at J to 2 bases, leaving 4 bases not matched to a gene. The germline V gene encodes CDR1 LGHNA and CDR2 YSLEER. This chain's CDR3 is CASSQDTGGATDTQYF. In DNA, the CDR3 is TGCGCCAGCAGCCAAGATACCGGGGGGGCCACAGATACGCAGTATTTT.